One sample yielded the 3 T cell receptor beta chains listed below, sequenced in a study of blood T cell repertoires in COVID-19. Method: immunoSEQ multiplex PCR; TCRdb's copy keeps in-frame clones and lacks some. This table has 100,000 to 150,000 clones, approximately 79% appearing once. Sequencing was done on a sample of PBMCs or T cells enriched from blood (not recorded which). The receptors stem from a man aged 40-49 years with acute COVID-19.

The chain is built from TRBV28 and TRBJ2-2; no clear D gene. Germline CDR1 is MDHEN and CDR2 is SYDVKM. Trimming shortened V by 2 bases and J by 6 bases, and 7 bases separated the two germline ends. This CDR3 is 13 amino acids long. The CDR3 here is CASSLQLAGELFF. In DNA form, the CDR3 reads TGTGCCAGCAGTTTACAGTTGGCCGGGGAGCTGTTTTTT.

This chain uses TRBV3-1 (or the pseudogene TRBV3-2) with TRBJ1-6; 7 bases are a match to TRBD1. After removal of 0 bases from V and 10 bases from J, the junction contained 3 bases not matched to a gene. This CDR3 is built from 14 residues. CDR1 and CDR2 from the germline V gene are LGHDT and YNNKEL (reference sequence). The CDR3 nucleotides read TGTGCCAGCAGCCAAGAAGGGGGCAAATCACCCCTCCACTTT. This codes for CASSQEGGKSPLHF.

This sequence joins TRBV6-1 and TRBJ2-3; tentative D call: TRBD1 (5 bases). Germline values: CDR1 MNHNS, CDR2 SASEGT. CDR3 length: 15 residues. V lost 1 base, J lost 4 bases, and 12 bases lay in between. This CDR3 reads CASSEGQGAADTQYF. Here the CDR3 DNA reads TGTGCCAGCAGTGAAGGGCAGGGTGCTGCAGATACGCAGTATTTT.